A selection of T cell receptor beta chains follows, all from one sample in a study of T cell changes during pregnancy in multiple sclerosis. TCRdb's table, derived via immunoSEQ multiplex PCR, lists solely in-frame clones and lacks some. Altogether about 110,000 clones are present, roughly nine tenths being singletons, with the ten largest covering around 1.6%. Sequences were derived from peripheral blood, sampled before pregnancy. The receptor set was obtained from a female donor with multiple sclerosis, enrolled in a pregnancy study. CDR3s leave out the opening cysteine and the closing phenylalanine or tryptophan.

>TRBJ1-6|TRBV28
ASSLGQGNNSPLH
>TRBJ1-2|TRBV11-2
ASAASLGVNYGYT
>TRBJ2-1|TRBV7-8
ASSRAGTNSYNEQF
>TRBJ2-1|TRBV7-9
ASTIGGDEQF
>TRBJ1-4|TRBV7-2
ASSSSTGMEGEKLF
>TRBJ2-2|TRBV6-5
ASSKGQYTGELF
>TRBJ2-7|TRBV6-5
ASKSDGYTYEQY
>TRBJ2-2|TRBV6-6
ASRERGPGELF
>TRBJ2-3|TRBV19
ASSIQLAGTITDTQY
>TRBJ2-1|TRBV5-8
ASSTDYYNEQF
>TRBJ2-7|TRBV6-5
ASGFRVAGGYEQY
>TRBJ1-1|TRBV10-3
ATKLNTEAF
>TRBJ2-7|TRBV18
ASSPLSGGIEQY
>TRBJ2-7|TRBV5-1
ASSGGSYEQY
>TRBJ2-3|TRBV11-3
ASSLDRADTQY
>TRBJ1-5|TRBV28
ASSLFDTRGNQPQH
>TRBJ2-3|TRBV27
ASSPPNAGGTDTQY
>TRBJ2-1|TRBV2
ASSRDRDNEQF
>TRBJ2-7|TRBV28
ASRKGQGTYEQY
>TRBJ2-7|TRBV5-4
ASNPQGYAYEQY
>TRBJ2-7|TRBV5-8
ASSLGWGQDEQY
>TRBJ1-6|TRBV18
ASSLKTDRNSPLH
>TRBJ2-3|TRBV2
ASSEGRGSTDTQY
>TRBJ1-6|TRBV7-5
ASSGTDPNSPLH